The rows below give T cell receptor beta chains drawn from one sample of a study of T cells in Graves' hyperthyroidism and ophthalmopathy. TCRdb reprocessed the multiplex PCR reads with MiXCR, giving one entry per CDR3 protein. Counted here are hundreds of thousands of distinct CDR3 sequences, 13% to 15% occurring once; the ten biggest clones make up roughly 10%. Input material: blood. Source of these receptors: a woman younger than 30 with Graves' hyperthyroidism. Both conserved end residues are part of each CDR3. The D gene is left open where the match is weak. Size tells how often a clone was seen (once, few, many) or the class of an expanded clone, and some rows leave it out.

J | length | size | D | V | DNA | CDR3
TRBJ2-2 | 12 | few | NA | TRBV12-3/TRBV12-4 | TGTGCCAGCAGTTATACGGGCGGGGAGCTGTTTTTT | CASSYTGGELFF
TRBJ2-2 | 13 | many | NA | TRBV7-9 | TGTGCCAGCAGCACCACTAGCACCGGGGAGCTGTTTTTT | CASSTTSTGELFF
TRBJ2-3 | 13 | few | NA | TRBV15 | TGTGCCACCAGCCTATCAAAGAAGGATACGCAGTATTTT | CATSLSKKDTQYF
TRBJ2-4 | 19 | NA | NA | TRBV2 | TGTGCCAGCAGTGAAGCCCCTCGGGGGCGGGGGAAAGCCAAAAACATTCAGTACTTC | CASSEAPRGRGKAKNIQYF
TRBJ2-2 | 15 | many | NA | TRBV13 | TGTGCCAGCAGCTTAGCCTCGACTCGTCACGGGGAGCTGTTTTTT | CASSLASTRHGELFF
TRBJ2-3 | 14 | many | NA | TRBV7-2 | TGTGCCAGCACCCAGGACCGGACTACAGATACGCAGTATTTT | CASTQDRTTDTQYF
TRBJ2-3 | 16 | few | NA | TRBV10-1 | TGCGCCAGCAGTGAGGAGCAGCTAATTTGGACAGATACGCAGTATTTT | CASSEEQLIWTDTQYF
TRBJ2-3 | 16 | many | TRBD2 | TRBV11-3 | TGTGCCAGCAGCTTACGGACTAGCGGCCTCACAGATACGCAGTATTTT | CASSLRTSGLTDTQYF
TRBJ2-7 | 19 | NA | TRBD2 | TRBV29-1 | TGCAGCGTTGAAGAACTCAAACGGTCTAGCGGGAGTGAAAGCCAGGAGCAGTACTTC | CSVEELKRSSGSESQEQYF
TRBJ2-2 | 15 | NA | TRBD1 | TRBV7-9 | TGTGCCAGCAGCCCGACAGGGGGCAGAACCGGGGAGCTGTTTTTT | CASSPTGGRTGELFF
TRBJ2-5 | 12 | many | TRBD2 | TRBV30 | TGTGCCTCCGGACTAGCGCGAGAGACCCAGTACTTC | CASGLARETQYF
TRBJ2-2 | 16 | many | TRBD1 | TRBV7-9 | TGTGCCAGCAGCTTCCCGGGACAGGAGAACACCGGGGAGCTGTTTTTT | CASSFPGQENTGELFF
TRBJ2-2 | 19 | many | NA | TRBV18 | TGTGCCAGCTCACCACCCCTGGGAGCTCCCCAAGCTGGCACCGGGGAGCTGTTTTTT | CASSPPLGAPQAGTGELFF
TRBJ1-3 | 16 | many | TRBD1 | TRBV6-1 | TGTGCCAGCAGTTACGCTCGGACAGGGGCTGGAAACACCATATATTTT | CASSYARTGAGNTIYF
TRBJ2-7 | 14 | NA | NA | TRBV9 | TGTGCCAGCAGCCCCAGGATAGGGGTGGGGGAGCAGTACTTC | CASSPRIGVGEQYF
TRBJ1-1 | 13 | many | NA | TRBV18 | TGTGCCAGTGACATGACACAGACCACTGAAGCTTTCTTT | CASDMTQTTEAFF
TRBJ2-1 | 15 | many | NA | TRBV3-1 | TGTGCCAGCAGCCCGAACTCACCCGACTACAATGAGCAGTTCTTC | CASSPNSPDYNEQFF
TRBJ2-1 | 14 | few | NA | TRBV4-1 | TGCGCCAGCAGCCACCGGGAGCCCTACAATGAGCAGTTCTTC | CASSHREPYNEQFF
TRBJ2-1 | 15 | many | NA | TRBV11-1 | TGTGCCAGCAGCTTAGTCGGTCTTAGCGCGAGTGAGCAGTTCTTC | CASSLVGLSASEQFF
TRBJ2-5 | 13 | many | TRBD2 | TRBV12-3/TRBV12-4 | TGTGCCAGCAGCCCGACTAGCTCCGAGACCCAGTACTTC | CASSPTSSETQYF
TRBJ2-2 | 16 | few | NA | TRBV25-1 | TGTGCCAGCAGATCACACAGTATCTCGAACACCGGGGAGCTGTTTTTT | CASRSHSISNTGELFF
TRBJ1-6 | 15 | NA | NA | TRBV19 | TGTGCCAGTAGTATCAGTGGGGGAGGCTATTCACCCCTCCACTTT | CASSISGGGYSPLHF
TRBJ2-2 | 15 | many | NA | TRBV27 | TGTGCCAGCAGTTTACGACAGGAGGAGACCGGGGAGCTGTTTTTT | CASSLRQEETGELFF
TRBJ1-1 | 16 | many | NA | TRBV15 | TGTGCCACCAGCAGAGACCTATATCAGGGCTTGACTGAAGCTTTCTTT | CATSRDLYQGLTEAFF
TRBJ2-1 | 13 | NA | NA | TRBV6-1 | TGTGCCAGCAGTCGGGACTTTTACAATGAGCAGTTCTTC | CASSRDFYNEQFF
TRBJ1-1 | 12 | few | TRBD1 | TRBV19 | TGTGCCAGTAGGACAGGGGAGACTGAAGCTTTCTTT | CASRTGETEAFF
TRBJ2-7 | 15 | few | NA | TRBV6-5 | TGTGCCAGCAGTTACTCTCGGGAGTCTCTCTACGAGCAGTACTTC | CASSYSRESLYEQYF
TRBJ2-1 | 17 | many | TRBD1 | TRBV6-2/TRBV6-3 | TGTGCCAGCAGCCAAATCGACAGGGGGGCCTCCTACAATGAGCAGTTCTTC | CASSQIDRGASYNEQFF
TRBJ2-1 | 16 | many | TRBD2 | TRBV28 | TGTGCCAGCAGTCCCGTGGGGGGAGCGGGGAGGAATGAGCAGTTCTTC | CASSPVGGAGRNEQFF
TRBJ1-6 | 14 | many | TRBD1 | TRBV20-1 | TGCAGTGCGAGAACCGGGACAGACCATTCACCCCTCCACTTT | CSARTGTDHSPLHF
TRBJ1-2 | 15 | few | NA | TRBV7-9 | TGTGCCAGCAGCTTATGGACGAAACAGAATTATGGCTACACCTTC | CASSLWTKQNYGYTF
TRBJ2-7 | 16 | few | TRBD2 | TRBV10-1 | TGCGCCAGCAGTGAAGGAAGCCTAGCGGGACGGTACGAGCAGTACTTC | CASSEGSLAGRYEQYF
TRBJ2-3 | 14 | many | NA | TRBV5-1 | TGCGCCAGCAGCCAGTCAACTAGCACAGATACGCAGTATTTT | CASSQSTSTDTQYF
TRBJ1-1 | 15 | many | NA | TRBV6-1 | TGTGCCAGCAGGAGGGGGGTTACAGTGAACACTGAAGCTTTCTTT | CASRRGVTVNTEAFF
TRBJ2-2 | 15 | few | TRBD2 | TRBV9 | TGTGCCAGCAGCGTACGCGGGAGGAACACCGGGGAGCTGTTTTTT | CASSVRGRNTGELFF
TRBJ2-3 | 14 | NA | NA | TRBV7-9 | TGTGCCAGCAGCTTCGACCTAAGCACAGATACGCAGTATTTT | CASSFDLSTDTQYF
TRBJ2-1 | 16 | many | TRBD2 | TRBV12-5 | TGTGCTAGTGGTTTCAATGTGGCTAGCGGGAGCTATGAGCAGTTCTTC | CASGFNVASGSYEQFF
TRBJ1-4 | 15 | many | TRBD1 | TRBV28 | TGTGCCAGCAGTGCACAGGGGAGGGTTAATGAAAAACTGTTTTTT | CASSAQGRVNEKLFF
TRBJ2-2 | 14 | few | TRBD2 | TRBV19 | TGTGCCAGTCGAGCGGGGACGAACACCGGGGAGCTGTTTTTT | CASRAGTNTGELFF
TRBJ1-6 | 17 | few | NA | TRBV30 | TGTGCCTGGACCAAAGAGGGAGGGCGACATTATAATTCACCCCTCCACTTT | CAWTKEGGRHYNSPLHF
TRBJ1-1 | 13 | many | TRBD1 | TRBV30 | TGTGCCTGGAGTCTTCCAGGGGGCGCAGAAGCTTTCTTT | CAWSLPGGAEAFF
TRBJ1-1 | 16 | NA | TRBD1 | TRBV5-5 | TGTGCCAGCAGCTTGGCTGGACAGGGGCGGGGAGCTGAAGCTTTCTTT | CASSLAGQGRGAEAFF
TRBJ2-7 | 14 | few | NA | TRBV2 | TGTGCCAGCAAGTTATTATTAGGCTCCTACGAGCAGTACTTC | CASKLLLGSYEQYF
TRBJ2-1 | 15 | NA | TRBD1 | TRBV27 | TGTGCCAGCAGTGGGGGACAGGGTGACTACAATGAGCAGTTCTTC | CASSGGQGDYNEQFF
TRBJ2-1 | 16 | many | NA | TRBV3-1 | TGTGCCAGCAGCCAGGCCGGGACACTAAGGAGCAATGAGCAGTTCTTC | CASSQAGTLRSNEQFF